This T cell receptor beta chain emerged from a study of blood T cell repertoires in COVID-19. Study background: Acute-phase and convalescent COVID-19 samples originated in the United States, Italy and Spain. The cDNA or gDNA used as material had been derived from T cells, B-cell-depleted T cells, or PBMCs.

V shed 4 bases, J shed 8 bases, and the junction held 4 bases outside the gene matches. The CDR3 consists of 14 residues. Germline values: CDR1 SGHRS, CDR2 YFSETQ. Under the authors' procedure: For nucleated cells, counts were estimated from reference gene primer amplification. The table came from immunoSEQ multiplex PCR; TCRdb's copy has only in-frame clones and leaves some out. Clonal size and the V and J genes are those of that table, whereas D and trimming came from the DNA. The sample yields 250,000 or so clones, approximately 86% seen once. The sample was peripheral blood. This clonotype was sampled from a man aged 80 or over with acute or convalescent COVID-19. The rearrangement uses TRBV5-1 and TRBJ1-4; 11 bases map to TRBD1. This chain's CDR3 is CASSVGQGDEKLFF. In DNA, the CDR3 is TGCGCCAGCAGCGTGGGACAGGGGGACGAAAAACTGTTTTTT. Drawing the rest from reference TRBV5-1 and TRBJ1-4, the complete variable domain is KAGVTQTPRYLIKTRGQQVTLSCSPISGHRSVSWYQQTPGQGLQFLFEYFSETQRNKGNFPGRFSGRQFSNSRSEMNVSTLELGDSALYLCASSVGQGDEKLFFGSGTQLSVL.